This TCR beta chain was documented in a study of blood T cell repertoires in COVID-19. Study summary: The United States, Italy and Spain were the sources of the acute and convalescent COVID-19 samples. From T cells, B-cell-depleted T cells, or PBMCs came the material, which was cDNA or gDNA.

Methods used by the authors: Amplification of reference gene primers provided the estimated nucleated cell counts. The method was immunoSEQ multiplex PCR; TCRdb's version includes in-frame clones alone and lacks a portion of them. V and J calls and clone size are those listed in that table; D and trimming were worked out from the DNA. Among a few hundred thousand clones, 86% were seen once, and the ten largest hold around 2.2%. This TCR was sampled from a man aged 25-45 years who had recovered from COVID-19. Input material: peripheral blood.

The CDR3 nucleotides are TGTGCCAGCAGTGTTGGGGGGGGGCTCGATGAGCAGTTCTTC. Protein sequence: CASSVGGGLDEQFF. This sequence joins TRBV25-1 and TRBJ2-1; D might be TRBD2 (7 bases). Germline V CDR1 and CDR2: MGHDK, SYGVNS. The CDR3 sequence is 14 residues long. The V end lost 4 bases, the J end lost 8 bases, and 15 bases lay between the germline ends.